This T cell receptor (beta chain) was identified during a study of early T cells in non-severe SARS-CoV-2 infection. Turning to the study itself: Sequencing of unsorted whole blood was done on bulk RNA, leaving chains unpaired.

Attachment of unique molecular identifiers was made to individual cDNA molecules. TCRdb re-derived calls from the 5' RACE reads in MiXCR, one entry per CDR3 protein. The sample lists about 83,000 distinct CDR3 sequences, 12% to 15% occurring once. There are 15 residues in the CDR3. Per germline, CDR1 SGHVS and CDR2 FNYEAQ. V dropped 2 bases and J dropped 5 bases, with 13 bases sitting between them. This TCR came from an adult who was a healthcare worker with PCR-confirmed SARS-CoV-2 infection or an uninfected control (not recorded which). The sequencing sample was made of whole blood. V and J are TRBV7-6 and TRBJ2-1, with D possibly matching TRBD1 (5 bases). Here the CDR3 reads CASSLNFETDNEQFF. The CDR3 nucleotides are TGTGCCAGCAGCTTAAATTTCGAGACAGACAATGAGCAGTTCTTC.